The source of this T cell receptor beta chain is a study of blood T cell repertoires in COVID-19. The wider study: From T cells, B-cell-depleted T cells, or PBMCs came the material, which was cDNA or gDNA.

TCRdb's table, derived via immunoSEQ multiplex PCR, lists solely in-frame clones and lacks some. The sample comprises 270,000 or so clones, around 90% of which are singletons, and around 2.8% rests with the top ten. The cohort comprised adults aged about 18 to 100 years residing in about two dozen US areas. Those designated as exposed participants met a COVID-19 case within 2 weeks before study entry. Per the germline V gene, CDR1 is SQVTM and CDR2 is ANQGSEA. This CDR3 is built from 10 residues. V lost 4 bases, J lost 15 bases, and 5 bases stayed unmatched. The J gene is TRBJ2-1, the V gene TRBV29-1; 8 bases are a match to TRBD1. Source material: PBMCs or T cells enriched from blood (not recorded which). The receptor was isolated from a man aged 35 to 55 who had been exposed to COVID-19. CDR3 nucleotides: TGCAGCGTTGCGGACAGGGATTCGTTCTTC. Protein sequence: CSVADRDSFF.